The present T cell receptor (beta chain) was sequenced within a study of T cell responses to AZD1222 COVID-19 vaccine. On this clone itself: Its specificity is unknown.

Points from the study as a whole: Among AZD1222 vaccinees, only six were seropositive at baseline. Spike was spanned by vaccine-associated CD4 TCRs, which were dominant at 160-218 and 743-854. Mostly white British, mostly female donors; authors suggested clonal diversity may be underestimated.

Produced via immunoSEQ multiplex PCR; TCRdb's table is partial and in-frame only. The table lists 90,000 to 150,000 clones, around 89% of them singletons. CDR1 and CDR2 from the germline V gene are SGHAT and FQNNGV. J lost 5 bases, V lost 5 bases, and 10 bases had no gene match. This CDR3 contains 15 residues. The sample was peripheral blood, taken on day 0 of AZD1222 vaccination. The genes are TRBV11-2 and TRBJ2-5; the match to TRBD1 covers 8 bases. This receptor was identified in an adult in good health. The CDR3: CASSPLDRGWETQYF. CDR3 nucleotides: TGTGCCAGCAGCCCCCTAGACAGGGGATGGGAGACCCAGTACTTC.